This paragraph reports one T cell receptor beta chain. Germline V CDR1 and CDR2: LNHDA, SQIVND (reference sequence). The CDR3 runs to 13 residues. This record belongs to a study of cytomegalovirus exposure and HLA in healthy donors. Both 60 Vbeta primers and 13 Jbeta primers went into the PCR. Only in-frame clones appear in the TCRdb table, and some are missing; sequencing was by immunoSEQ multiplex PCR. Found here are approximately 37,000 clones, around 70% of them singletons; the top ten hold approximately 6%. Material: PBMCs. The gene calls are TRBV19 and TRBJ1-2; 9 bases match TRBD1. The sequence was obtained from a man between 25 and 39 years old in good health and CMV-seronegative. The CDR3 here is CATGTGYFHGYTF. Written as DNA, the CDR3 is TGTGCAACCGGGACAGGGTACTTCCATGGCTACACCTTC. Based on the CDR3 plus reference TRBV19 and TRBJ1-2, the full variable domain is DGGITQSPKYLFRKEGQNVTLSCEQNLNHDAMYWYRQDPGQGLRLIYYSQIVNDFQKGDIAEGYSVSREKKESFPLTVTSAQKNPTAFYLCATGTGYFHGYTFGSGTRLTVV.